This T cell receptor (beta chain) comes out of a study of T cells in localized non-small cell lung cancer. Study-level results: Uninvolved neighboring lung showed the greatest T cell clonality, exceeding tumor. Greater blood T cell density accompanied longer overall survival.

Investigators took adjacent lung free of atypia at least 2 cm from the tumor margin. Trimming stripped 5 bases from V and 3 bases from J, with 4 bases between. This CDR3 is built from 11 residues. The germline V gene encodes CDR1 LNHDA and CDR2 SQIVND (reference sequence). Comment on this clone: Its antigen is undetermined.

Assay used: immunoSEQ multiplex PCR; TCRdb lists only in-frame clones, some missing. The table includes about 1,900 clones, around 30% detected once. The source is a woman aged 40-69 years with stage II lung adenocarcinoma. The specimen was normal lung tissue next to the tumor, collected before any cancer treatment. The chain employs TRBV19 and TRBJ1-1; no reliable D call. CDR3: CASSAHTEAFF. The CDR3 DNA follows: TGTGCCAGTAGTGCCCACACTGAAGCTTTCTTT.